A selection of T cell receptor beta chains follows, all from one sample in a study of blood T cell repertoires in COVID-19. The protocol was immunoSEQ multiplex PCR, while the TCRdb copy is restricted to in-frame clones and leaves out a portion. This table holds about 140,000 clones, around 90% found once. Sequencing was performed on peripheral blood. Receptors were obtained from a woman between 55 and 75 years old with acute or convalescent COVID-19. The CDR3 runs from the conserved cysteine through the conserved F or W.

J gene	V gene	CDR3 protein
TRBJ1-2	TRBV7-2	CASSLGPGQGAHGYTF
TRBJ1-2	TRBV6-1	CASSEAASTGYYGYTF
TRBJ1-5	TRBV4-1	CASSDRPLKVSLDQPQHF
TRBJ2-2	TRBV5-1	CASSQQGTGELFF
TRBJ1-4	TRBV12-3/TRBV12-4	CASRLSNEKLFF
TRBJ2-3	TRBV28	CASSHLTSPNTQYF
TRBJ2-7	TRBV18	CASSPDRGGENF
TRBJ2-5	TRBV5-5	CASSDGQGPQETQYF
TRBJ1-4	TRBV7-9	CASTRGELWLPGNEKLFF
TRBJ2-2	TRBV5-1	CASSSIWTGELFF
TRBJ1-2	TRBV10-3	CAISDATGDYGYTF
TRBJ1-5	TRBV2	CASSPQGAQDGQHF
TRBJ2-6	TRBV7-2	CASSPHRAAGANVLTF
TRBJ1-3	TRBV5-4	CASSLSRGGNTIYF
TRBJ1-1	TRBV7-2	CASSLQGEYTEAFF
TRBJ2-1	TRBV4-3	CASSQDTSGSYNEQFF
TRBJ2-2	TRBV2	CASSEDSPTNTGELFF
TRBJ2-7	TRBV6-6	CASSYSTLYAEQYF
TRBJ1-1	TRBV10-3	CAISATPVTEAFF
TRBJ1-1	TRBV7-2	CASSLALVNTEAFF
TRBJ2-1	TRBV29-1	CSVTLAGGDYNEQFF
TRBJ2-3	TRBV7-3	CASSLITGGHTDTQYF
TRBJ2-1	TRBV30	CAWSAGQGSYNEQFF
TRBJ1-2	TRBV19	CASSFMPGQALYGYTF
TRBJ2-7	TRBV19	CASSIPAGGEEQYF
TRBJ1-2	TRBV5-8	CASSYKDINYGYTF
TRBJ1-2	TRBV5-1	CASSEQGGDYGYTF
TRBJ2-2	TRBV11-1	CASSPLGGELFF
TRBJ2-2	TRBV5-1	CASSGSSGGRTGELFF
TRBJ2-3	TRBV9	CASSVETVSLTDTQYF
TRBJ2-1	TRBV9	CASSEGGLAGTYNEQFF
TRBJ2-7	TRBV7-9	CASSRTEWTAYEQYF
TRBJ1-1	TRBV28	CASQGQVEAFF
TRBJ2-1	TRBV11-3	CASSLTQGQSSYNEQFF
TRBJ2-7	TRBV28	CATYVGEGEQYF
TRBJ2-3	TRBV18	CASSPPTGHQTDTQYF
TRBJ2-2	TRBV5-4	CASSLADLAFTGELFF
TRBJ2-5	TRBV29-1	CSAQGQGRETQYF
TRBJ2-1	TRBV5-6	CASASGTSGFYEQFF
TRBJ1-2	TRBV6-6	CASSYGQGGANYGYTF
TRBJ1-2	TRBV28	CASSLDLGSGYTF
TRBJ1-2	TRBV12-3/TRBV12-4	CAGSGGYGYTF
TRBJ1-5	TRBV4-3	CASSQASGSNQPQHF
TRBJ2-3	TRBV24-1	CATSDSWRRSTDTQYF
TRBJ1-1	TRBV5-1	CASSPRGSDTEAFF
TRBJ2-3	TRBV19	CASSIYPPQGPDTQYF
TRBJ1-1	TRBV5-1	CASRPPGRGNTEAFF
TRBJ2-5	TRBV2	CASSDDEAGQETQYF
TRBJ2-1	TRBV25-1	CASSTQQGRNEQFF
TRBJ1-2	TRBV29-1	CSVGDSTFRGYTF
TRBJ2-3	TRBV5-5	CASSVQGTASTDTQYF
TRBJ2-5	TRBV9	CASSVGLAGDQETQYF